This T cell receptor beta chain derives from a study of T cell repertoires in ileal Crohn's disease. TCRdb's copy holds only in-frame clones and misses some; the assay was immunoSEQ multiplex PCR. The sample yields 5,400 or so clones, 80% to 85% seen once. The material sequenced was ileal tissue. The sequence was collected from an adult with Crohn's disease.

The DNA of the CDR3 is TGTGCCAGCAGCCCACGTCCCGGGACAGGGACTGGCTACACCTTC. This sequence encodes CASSPRPGTGTGYTF. The V call is TRBV7-3, the J call TRBJ1-2; 9 bases map to TRBD1. This CDR3 contains 15 residues. Germline trimming cut 5 bases from V and 7 bases from J; bases unmatched to any gene: 11. Germline-derived CDR1 and CDR2 are SGHTA and FQGTGA.